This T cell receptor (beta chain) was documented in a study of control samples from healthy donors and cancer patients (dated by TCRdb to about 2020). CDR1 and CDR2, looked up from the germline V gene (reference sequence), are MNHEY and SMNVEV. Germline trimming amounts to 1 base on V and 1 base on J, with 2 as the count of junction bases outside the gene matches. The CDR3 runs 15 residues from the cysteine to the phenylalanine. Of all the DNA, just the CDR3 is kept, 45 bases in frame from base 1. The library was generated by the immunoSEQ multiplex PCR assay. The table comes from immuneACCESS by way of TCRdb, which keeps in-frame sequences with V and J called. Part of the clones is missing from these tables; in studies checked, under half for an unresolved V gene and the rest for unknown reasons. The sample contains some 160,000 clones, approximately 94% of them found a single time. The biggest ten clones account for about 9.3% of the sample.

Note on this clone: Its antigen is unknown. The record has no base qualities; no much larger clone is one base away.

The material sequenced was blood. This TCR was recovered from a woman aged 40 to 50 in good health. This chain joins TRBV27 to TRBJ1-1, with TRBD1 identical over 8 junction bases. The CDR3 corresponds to CASSLYRGTNTEAFF. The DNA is TGTGCCAGCAGTTTATACAGGGGGACGAACACTGAAGCTTTCTTT.